This T cell receptor (beta chain) comes out of a study of blood T cells in healthy people across ages. Study-wide points: Calculation of diversity from one million T cells yielded estimates considered to be underestimates.

In regard to this clonotype: Its cognate antigen is unknown.

PBMCs numbering at least 7 million were isolated per sample. Between the trimmed V and J ends, which lost 3 bases and 5 bases, there was a span of 10 bases. CDR3 length: 13 residues. The germline V gene has CDR1 MGHDK and CDR2 SYGVNS. A second PCR, run for roughly 7 to 12 cycles, used a sample-barcoded 5' primer plus a J-beta primer mix. Each cDNA was tagged by a template-switch adaptor containing 12 random nucleotides. From the 5' RACE reads, TCRdb called clonotypes with MiXCR, one entry per CDR3 protein. The sample shows roughly 680,000 distinct CDR3 sequences, around 48% of them seen only once. This chain joins TRBV25-1 and TRBJ2-5, with D unclear. This TCR was recovered from an older woman in good health. Material for sequencing was blood. CDR3 sequence: CASSDTLRETQYF. The CDR3 DNA follows: TGTGCCAGCAGTGATACGTTGCGTGAGACCCAGTACTTC.